This is a list of T cell receptor beta chains from one sample in a study of technical replicates of blood from a few donors. Profiled with immunoSEQ multiplex PCR; TCRdb holds only in-frame clones, not every one. The table includes tens of thousands of clones, around 95% detected once. Sequences were obtained from T cells isolated from PBMCs. Receptors originate from a human donor in good health. CDR3s include the opening cysteine and the closing phenylalanine or tryptophan. The D gene is left open where the match is weak. Clone size is stated in some rows and not others, as once, few, many or a class when expanded.

v_gene	d_gene	j_gene	len	abundance	CDR3nt	CDR3aa
TRBV5-1	-	TRBJ1-2	16	-	TGCGCCAGCAGCTCCCCCGACAGCCCTGCTAACTATGGCTACACCTTC	CASSSPDSPANYGYTF
TRBV11-2	-	TRBJ2-1	15	-	TGTGCCAGCAGCCCGGGGTCCTCCACTAACAATGAGCAGTTCTTC	CASSPGSSTNNEQFF
TRBV14	-	TRBJ2-7	11	-	TGTGCCAGCAGCCAAGCTGGGCCTCGGTACTTC	CASSQAGPRYF
TRBV5-6	-	TRBJ1-2	14	-	TGTGCCAGCAGCTTACCCAGGGCGAACTATGGCTACACCTTC	CASSLPRANYGYTF
TRBV6-6	TRBD2	TRBJ2-7	15	-	TGTGCCAGCAGTTACTCGGCTAGCGGGACATACGAGCAGTACTTC	CASSYSASGTYEQYF
TRBV28	-	TRBJ2-2	14	-	TGTGCCAGCAGTGTGGGGGGGAACACCGGGGAGCTGTTTTTT	CASSVGGNTGELFF
TRBV11-2	-	TRBJ2-1	13	-	TGTGCCAGCAGCTTAGGCGACGAGGGTGAGCAGTTCTTC	CASSLGDEGEQFF
TRBV27	TRBD1	TRBJ2-7	17	once	TGTGCCAGCAGTTCGACAGGGGGCAGCCTTTTCACCTACGAGCAGTACTTC	CASSSTGGSLFTYEQYF
TRBV19	-	TRBJ2-1	14	-	TGTGCCAGTAGTCCGATCTACTCCTACAATGAGCAGTTCTTC	CASSPIYSYNEQFF
TRBV4-1	TRBD1	TRBJ1-5	14	-	TGCGCCAGCAGCCTCGGACAGGGGGGTCAGCCCCAGCATTTT	CASSLGQGGQPQHF
TRBV30	TRBD2	TRBJ2-2	15	-	TGTGCCTGGAGTGGGCGGGGGGGATTTTGGGGGGAGCTGTTTTTT	CAWSGRGGFWGELFF
TRBV6-1	-	TRBJ1-1	13	few	TGTGCCAGCAGTGAAATAGTGAACACTGAAGCTTTCTTT	CASSEIVNTEAFF
TRBV6-1	-	TRBJ1-5	16	-	TGTGCCAGCAGTGAGTGGGGCACGAGTTCGGCCGTGCCCCAGCATTTT	CASSEWGTSSAVPQHF
TRBV6-5	TRBD2	TRBJ2-7	15	-	TGTGCCAGCAGTTACAGCGGGACTAGTCGGAGCGAGCAGTACTTC	CASSYSGTSRSEQYF
TRBV6-1	TRBD1	TRBJ2-7	18	-	TGTGCCAGCAGTGCCAGGAGGACAGGGGGGACCCCACTCTACGAGCAGTACTTC	CASSARRTGGTPLYEQYF
TRBV5-1	-	TRBJ2-1	14	few	TGCGCCAGCAGCTTCCGCCTAGCCTACAATGAGCAGTTCTTC	CASSFRLAYNEQFF
TRBV25-1	TRBD2	TRBJ2-5	18	-	TGTGCCAGCAGTGTGGGGGGCCTAGCGGGAGGGCCTGGGGAGACCCAGTACTTC	CASSVGGLAGGPGETQYF
TRBV5-1	TRBD1	TRBJ2-1	16	-	TGCGCCAGCAGCCCCAGACAGGGGATTGGGTACAATGAGCAGTTCTTC	CASSPRQGIGYNEQFF
TRBV18	TRBD2	TRBJ2-7	15	-	TGTGCCAGCTCAAGGCTGGCTAGCGGGAGCTACGAGCAGTACTTC	CASSRLASGSYEQYF
TRBV27	-	TRBJ1-2	10	few	TGTGCCAGCAGTCTGTATGGCTACACCTTC	CASSLYGYTF
TRBV7-9	-	TRBJ1-1	11	once	TGTGCCAGCAGCTTGCAGATTGAAGCTTTCTTT	CASSLQIEAFF
TRBV7-9	-	TRBJ1-1	12	-	TGTGCCAGCAGGCTAATGAACACTGAAGCTTTCTTT	CASRLMNTEAFF
TRBV23-1	TRBD1	TRBJ2-7	19	-	TGCGCCAGCTCGACTACCGGGACAGGCGACTTGGAGATCAACTACGAGCAGTACTTC	CASSTTGTGDLEINYEQYF
TRBV28	TRBD2	TRBJ2-1	17	few	TGTGCCAGCAGCCCCCCTAGCGGGAGTGTCGTTAACGATGAGCAGTTCTTC	CASSPPSGSVVNDEQFF
TRBV13	TRBD2	TRBJ2-4	18	-	TGTGCCAGCAGCAAGGGACTAGACCACATAAAGGCCAAAAACATTCAGTACTTC	CASSKGLDHIKAKNIQYF
TRBV10-2	-	TRBJ2-7	14	once	TGCGCCAGCAGTGTGGCAGGCCGATCCTACGAGCAGTACTTC	CASSVAGRSYEQYF
TRBV15	-	TRBJ1-4	16	-	TGTGCCACCAGCAGAGATGGGGGCCCCCCTAATGAAAAACTGTTTTTT	CATSRDGGPPNEKLFF
TRBV9	-	TRBJ1-5	15	-	TGTGCCAGCAGCGTAGATTTCAGGAGCAATCAGCCCCAGCATTTT	CASSVDFRSNQPQHF
TRBV5-4	-	TRBJ2-7	13	-	TGTGCCAGCAGCTATATCGGGGGATCCGAGCAGTACTTC	CASSYIGGSEQYF
TRBV19	-	TRBJ2-7	13	once	TGTGCCAGTAGTGGAGGACAGACCTACGAGCAGTACTTC	CASSGGQTYEQYF
TRBV7-9	-	TRBJ2-5	19	-	TGTGCCAGCAGCTTACCCGTGGTGGCCCGGGATAAATCAAAAGAGACCCAGTACTTC	CASSLPVVARDKSKETQYF
TRBV5-1	-	TRBJ2-7	15	-	TGCGCCAGCAGCTCGGCCACAGGGAATCACTACGAGCAGTACTTC	CASSSATGNHYEQYF
TRBV4-1	TRBD1	TRBJ2-7	13	-	TGCGCCAGCTCGTGGGACAGGGTGAGCGAGCAGTACTTC	CASSWDRVSEQYF
TRBV6-1	-	TRBJ1-5	11	-	TGTGCCAGCAGGGAGTCTCAGCCCCAGCATTTT	CASRESQPQHF
TRBV10-2	TRBD1	TRBJ2-3	16	-	TGCGCCAGCACCTACCAGGGACAGGGTGCGTCAGATACGCAGTATTTT	CASTYQGQGASDTQYF
TRBV6-1	-	TRBJ2-1	15	-	TGTGCCAGCAACCCCAAGGGCAGGGTGGGCAATGAGCAGTTCTTC	CASNPKGRVGNEQFF
TRBV7-9	TRBD1	TRBJ1-1	16	-	TGTGCCAGCAACGCCGGGACAGGTATACTAAACACTGAAGCTTTCTTT	CASNAGTGILNTEAFF
TRBV25-1	TRBD1	TRBJ1-5	16	-	TGTGCCAGCAGTGAAAATACAGGGGTTAGCAATCAGCCCCAGCATTTT	CASSENTGVSNQPQHF
TRBV28	TRBD1	TRBJ1-5	16	once	TGTGCCAGCACGCACCTCCGGGACAGTAACAATCAGCCCCAGCATTTT	CASTHLRDSNNQPQHF
TRBV19	TRBD2	TRBJ2-6	15	-	TGTGCCAGTAGTATTGGGAGGGGTAGGGCCAACGTCCTGACTTTC	CASSIGRGRANVLTF